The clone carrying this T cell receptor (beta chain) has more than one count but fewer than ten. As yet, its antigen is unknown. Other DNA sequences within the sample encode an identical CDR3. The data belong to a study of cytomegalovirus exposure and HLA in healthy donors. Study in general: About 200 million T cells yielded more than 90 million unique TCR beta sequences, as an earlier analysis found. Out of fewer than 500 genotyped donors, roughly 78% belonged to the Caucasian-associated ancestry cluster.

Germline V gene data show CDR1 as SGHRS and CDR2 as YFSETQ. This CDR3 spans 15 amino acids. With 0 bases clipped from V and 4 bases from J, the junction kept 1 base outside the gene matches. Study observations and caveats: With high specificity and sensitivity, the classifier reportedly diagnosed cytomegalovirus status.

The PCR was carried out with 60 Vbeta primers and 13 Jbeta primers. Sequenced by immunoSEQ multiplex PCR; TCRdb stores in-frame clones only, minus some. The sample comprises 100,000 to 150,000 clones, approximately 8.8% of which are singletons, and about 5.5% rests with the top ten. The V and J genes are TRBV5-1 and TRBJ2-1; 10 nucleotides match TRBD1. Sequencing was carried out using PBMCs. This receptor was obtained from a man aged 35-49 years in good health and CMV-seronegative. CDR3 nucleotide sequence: TGCGCCAGCAGCTTGGGACAGGGGGCTTACAATGAGCAGTTCTTC. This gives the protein CASSLGQGAYNEQFF. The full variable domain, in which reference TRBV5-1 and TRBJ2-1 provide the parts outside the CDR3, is KAGVTQTPRYLIKTRGQQVTLSCSPISGHRSVSWYQQTPGQGLQFLFEYFSETQRNKGNFPGRFSGRQFSNSRSEMNVSTLELGDSALYLCASSLGQGAYNEQFFGPGTRLTVL.